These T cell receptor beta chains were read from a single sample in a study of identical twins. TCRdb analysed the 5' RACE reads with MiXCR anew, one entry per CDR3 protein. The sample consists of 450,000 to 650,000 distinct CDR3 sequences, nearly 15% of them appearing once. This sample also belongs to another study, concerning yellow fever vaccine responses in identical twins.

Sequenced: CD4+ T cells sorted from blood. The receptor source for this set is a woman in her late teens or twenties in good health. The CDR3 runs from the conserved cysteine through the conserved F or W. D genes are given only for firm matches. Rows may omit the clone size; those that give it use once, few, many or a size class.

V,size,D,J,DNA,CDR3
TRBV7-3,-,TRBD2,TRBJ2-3,TGTGCCAGCAGCTTAAAGGCGGGAGGGCCGAATACGCAGTATTTT,CASSLKAGGPNTQYF
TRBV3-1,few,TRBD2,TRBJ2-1,TGTGCCAGCAGCCCCTGGACTAGCGGCCTTTGGGATGAGCAGTTCTTC,CASSPWTSGLWDEQFF
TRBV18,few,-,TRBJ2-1,TGTGCCAGCTCACCACCGTACGGGGTAGCAGAGCAGTTCTTC,CASSPPYGVAEQFF
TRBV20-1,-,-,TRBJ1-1,TGCAGTGCTACACAGGTGGCCAACACTGAAGCTTTCTTT,CSATQVANTEAFF
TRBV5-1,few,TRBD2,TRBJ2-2,TGCGCCAGCAGCTTCCGGGCCGGGACTAGCGGGTTCTCCGGGGAGCTGTTTTTT,CASSFRAGTSGFSGELFF
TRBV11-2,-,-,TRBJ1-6,TGTGCCAGCAGCCGGCTGGGGATGTCCTATAATTCACCCCTCCACTTT,CASSRLGMSYNSPLHF
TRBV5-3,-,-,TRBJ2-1,TGTGCCAGAAGCGCAGCCACCTCCAGTTACAATGAGCAGTTCTTC,CARSAATSSYNEQFF
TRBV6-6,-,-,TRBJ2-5,TGTGCCAGCAGTGAGCTCGGGGGGACCCAGTACTTC,CASSELGGTQYF
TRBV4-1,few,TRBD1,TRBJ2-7,TGCGCCAGCAGCCAGGACAGGAACTACGAGCAGTACTTC,CASSQDRNYEQYF
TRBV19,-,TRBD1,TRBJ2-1,TGTGCCAGTAGCCCTATCGGACAGGATCAGCGGAATGAGCAGTTCTTC,CASSPIGQDQRNEQFF
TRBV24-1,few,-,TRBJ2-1,TGTGCCACCAGTCTCCGGGGGGCGGGGGACGAGCAGTTCTTC,CATSLRGAGDEQFF
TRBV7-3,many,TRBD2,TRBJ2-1,TGTGCCAGCAGCCCAGGCACTAGCGGGTTCAATGAGCAGTTCTTC,CASSPGTSGFNEQFF
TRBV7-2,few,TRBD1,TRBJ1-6,TGTGCCAGCAGCTTTTCAGGGGGCCAGCCACCCCTCCACTTT,CASSFSGGQPPLHF
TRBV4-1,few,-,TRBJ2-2,TGCGCCAGCAGCCAAGTCAGGGGCTTTCTTAACACCGGGGAGCTGTTTTTT,CASSQVRGFLNTGELFF
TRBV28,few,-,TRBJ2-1,TGTGCCAGCAGTTTTGGCAGGGGACCTTACAATGAGCAGTTCTTC,CASSFGRGPYNEQFF
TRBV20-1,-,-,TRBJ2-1,TGCAGTGCTAGAGATCTGGGGGGGGGCTGGTCAAGCTCCTACAATGAGCAGTTCTTC,CSARDLGGGWSSSYNEQFF
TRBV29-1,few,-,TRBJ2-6,TGCAGCGTTGAGTTCAGAATCTCTGGGGCCAACGTCCTGACTTTC,CSVEFRISGANVLTF
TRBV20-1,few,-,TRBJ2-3,TGCAGTATAGCGGATCTTAGCACAGATACGCAGTATTTT,CSIADLSTDTQYF
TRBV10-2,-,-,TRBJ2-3,TGCGCCAGCAGTGAGTCGACAGGAGGTACGCAGTATTTT,CASSESTGGTQYF
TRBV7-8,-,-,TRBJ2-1,TGTGCCAGCAGCTTAGCGGGGGGTGGTACATATGAGCAGTTCTTC,CASSLAGGGTYEQFF
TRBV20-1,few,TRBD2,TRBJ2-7,TGCAGTGCTAGACTAGCGGGAGGGTGGAACGAGCAGTACTTC,CSARLAGGWNEQYF
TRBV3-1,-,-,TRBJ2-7,TGTGCCAGCAGCCCCTCCGCGGACAAGTCCTACGAGCAGTACTTC,CASSPSADKSYEQYF